Listed here is a single T cell receptor beta chain. Its binding antigen is unknown. The sample holds no much larger clone one base away, and base qualities are not on file. The CDR3 regions of human TCRbeta chains were analyzed by immunosequencing. The authors processed their data as follows. TCRs in the repertoires were compared against a reference library of SARS-CoV-2-specific TCRs that had been generated with the MIRA antigen-specificity platform. Breadth was defined as the fraction of unique TCRs that were SARS-CoV-2-associated. Depth was defined as the fraction of total T cells that were SARS-CoV-2-associated. Using the MIRA data, every spike-specific TCR was mapped to the spike region that the TCR reacted to and assigned to either a CD4 or a CD8 class. Log10-transformed breadth and depth values were compared by one-way ANOVA with Sidak's multiple comparisons tests. TCRdb retrieved this table from immuneACCESS and kept in-frame rearrangements only. Not all clones are present; in checked studies, unresolved V genes account for under half, and no reason is known for the remainder. From that table come the V and J calls and clone size; the DNA was used to work out D and trimming. Counted in this sample were about 110,000 clones; around 91% of them appeared once. The ten largest make up 20% to 25% of the sample.

This entry belongs to a study of T cell responses to AZD1222 COVID-19 vaccine (dated by TCRdb to about 2021). Background on the whole study: AZD1222 recipients with second doses at about 4 weeks or about 12 weeks were pooled, because spike-specific TCR depth and breadth did not differ between schedules. A total of just over 230 trial participants underwent TCR sequencing, of whom under 220 had received two doses of AZD1222 and about 25 had received two doses of the MenACWY control vaccine. Trial participants were enrolled by age into 18-55, 56-69 and 70-plus year subgroups, with approximately 150, 30 and 60 TCR-sequenced participants respectively.

The meaning of the sample's time point label: baseline before first vaccination. Vaccinee samples came from UK trials COV001 and COV002, including a single-blind randomized controlled phase 2/3 trial of AZD1222 (ChAdOx1 nCoV-19) in healthy adults. For TCRbeta chain sequencing, PBMC samples were collected from trial participants at day 0 and at day 28 after the second dose. Based on the germline V gene, the CDR1 and CDR2 sequences are SNHLY and FYNNEI. Counted from cysteine to phenylalanine, this CDR3 has 15 amino acids. CDR3 DNA only is kept here, 45 bases in frame from base 1. The V end gives up 6 bases and the J end 3 bases, leaving 4 bases in the junction not matched to a gene. Paper-wide results and their limitations: Because no day 14 peak-response samples were available, the repertoires could be characterized only after the peak T cell response. The vaccine-associated CD4 TCRs covered the entire spike protein, and the dominant responses fell in regions 160-218 and 743-854. A significant rise in spike-specific TCR breadth and depth was observed after two AZD1222 doses relative to day 0 and relative to MenACWY recipients. In the small 56-69-year group, the increase in depth fell short of significance, most likely because of low power. Epitopes outside the regions mutated in the B.1.351 and B.1.1.7 variants were reportedly recognized by nearly half of the unique spike-specific TCRs. Only five or six AZD1222 recipients were SARS-CoV-2 seropositive at baseline, limiting conclusions about previously exposed vaccinees. Participants were mostly white British, with more females than males. The authors suggested clonal diversity may have been underestimated.

The rearrangement joined TRBV2 to TRBJ2-3, with 12 central nucleotides matching TRBD2. This specimen was peripheral blood, taken on day 0 of AZD1222 vaccination. The receptor comes from an adult in good health. The base sequence is TGTGCCAGCAGATTGACTAGCGGGAGTACAGATACGCAGTATTTT. Translated, it gives CASRLTSGSTDTQYF. The full variable domain, with segments outside the CDR3 supplied by the reference TRBV2 and TRBJ2-3 proteins, appears as EPEVTQTPSHQVTQMGQEVILRCVPISNHLYFYWYRQILGQKVEFLVSFYNNEISEKSEIFDDQFSVERPDGSNFTLKIRSTKLEDSAMYFCASRLTSGSTDTQYFGPGTRLTVL.